This TCR beta chain appears in the sequencing data of a study of shared clonotypes between healthy human individuals. Across the study: Donors were two women and a few men aged 18 to 49. The plates for each donor numbered three CD4 naive, three CD4 memory, two CD8 naive and one CD8 memory.

Assay used: immunoSEQ multiplex PCR; TCRdb lists only in-frame clones, some missing. This sample has about 980,000 clones, with over 75% found just once. This clone came up a few times. V shed 8 bases, J shed 8 bases, and the junction held 15 bases outside the gene matches. Germline CDR1 is MDHEN and CDR2 is SYDVKM. The CDR3 consists of 15 residues. The origin of this receptor is a man aged 18 to 29 in good health. This chain connects TRBV28 to TRBJ1-2, with TRBD1 matching over 9 bases. Specimen: memory CD4+ T cells sorted from blood. Subset noted: CD45RA-negative fraction. DNA for the CDR3: TGTGCCAGCGAACAACGCGGACAGGGGAGTAGAGGCTACACCTTC. It is translated as CASEQRGQGSRGYTF.